These 26 T cell receptor beta chains originate from one sample sequenced in a study of blood T cell repertoires in COVID-19. TCRdb keeps only in-frame clones here, not all; method: immunoSEQ multiplex PCR. The sample carries about 140,000 clones, around four fifths recorded once. The sequenced material came from PBMCs or T cells enriched from blood (not recorded which). All receptors derive from a woman between 45 and 60 years old with acute COVID-19.

The CDR3 sequence is CASSLGEGSNEKLFF. In DNA form, the CDR3 reads TGTGCCAGCAGCCTAGGGGAGGGGTCTAATGAAAAACTGTTTTTT. This chain links TRBV7-9 with TRBJ1-4; a possible D gene is TRBD1 (5 bases). The CDR3 is 15 amino acids. With 5 bases removed from V and 3 bases from J, the gap between germline ends came to 13 bases. CDR1 is SEHNR, CDR2 FQNEAQ, per germline (reference sequence).

This clone was detected only a few times. The chain joins TRBV4-2 to TRBJ1-2, with 7 bases matching TRBD1. V was pared by 0 bases and J by 4 bases, with 2 bases of the junction left unmatched. Per the germline V gene, CDR1 is LGHNA and CDR2 is YNFKEQ. This CDR3 is built from 14 residues. The CDR3 region has the DNA TGTGCCAGCAGCCAAGAACAGGGGAGCTATGGCTACACCTTC. It specifies CASSQEQGSYGYTF.

The chain links TRBV14 to TRBJ2-5, with TRBD1 matching 7 bases. The CDR3 sequence is 19 residues long. Looked up from germline, CDR1 is SGHDN and CDR2 is FVKESK. J was trimmed by 1 base and V by 1 base; bases with no gene match: 15. CDR3 coding DNA: TGTGCCAGCAGCCAAGTAAGTGGAACAGGGGTGCCAATCCAAGAGACCCAGTACTTC. Protein: CASSQVSGTGVPIQETQYF.

The J gene is TRBJ1-4, the V gene TRBV27; D may be TRBD1 (5 bases). V lost 5 bases and J 10 bases, leaving 8 bases between the germline ends. The germline CDR1 and CDR2 sequences are MNHEY and SMNVEV (reference sequence). The length of the CDR3 is 11 residues. The CDR3 DNA follows: TGTGCCAGCAGTGCCGGGGGAAAACTGTTTTTT. Translating gives CASSAGGKLFF.

The chain carries TRBV9 and TRBJ2-3; 8 bases line up with TRBD1. Germline trimming cut 2 bases from V and 0 bases from J; bases unmatched to any gene: 5. Germline V gene data show CDR1 as SGDLS and CDR2 as YYNGEE. The CDR3 sequence is 16 residues long. In nucleotides, the CDR3 is TGTGCCAGCAGCGTGACAGGGGACAGGAGCACAGATACGCAGTATTTT. Protein sequence: CASSVTGDRSTDTQYF.

This clone was seen a handful of times. The gene calls are TRBV2 and TRBJ1-1; the match to TRBD1 covers 9 bases. Germline assignment: CDR1 SNHLY and CDR2 FYNNEI. The J segment lost 3 bases and the V segment lost 5 bases, leaving 1 base of the junction unmatched. This CDR3 contains 13 residues. CDR3 protein: CASSRDRDTEAFF. The CDR3 DNA sequence: TGTGCCAGCAGTCGGGACAGGGACACTGAAGCTTTCTTT.

This rearrangement joins TRBV7-3 to TRBJ1-1, with 7 positions matching TRBD1. Per germline, CDR1 SGHTA and CDR2 FQGTGA. The V segment lost 5 bases and the J segment 3 bases; nucleotides outside the gene matches: 6. This CDR3 has 14 amino acids. CDR3 protein: CASSAQGGDTEAFF. CDR3 in DNA: TGTGCCAGCAGCGCTCAGGGGGGCGACACTGAAGCTTTCTTT.

The rearrangement uses TRBV2 and TRBJ2-7, with TRBD1 as a possible D gene (6 bases). The germline V and J ends were trimmed by 5 bases and 1 base, with 12 bases remaining between them. Looked up from germline, CDR1 is SNHLY and CDR2 is FYNNEI. The CDR3 loop spans 14 amino acids. This CDR3 reads CASSQRQASYEQYF. The CDR3 DNA reads TGTGCCAGCAGTCAGCGACAGGCGTCCTACGAGCAGTACTTC.

The V call is TRBV3-1 (or the pseudogene TRBV3-2), the J call TRBJ1-2; D not certain. Germline V gene sequence: CDR1 LGHDT, CDR2 YNNKEL (reference sequence). The CDR3 totals 13 residues. Trimming removed 1 base from V and 11 bases from J, with 14 bases in between. The CDR3 is CASSQGKSTGYTF. In DNA, the CDR3 is TGTGCCAGCAGCCAAGGGAAGTCGACGGGGTACACCTTC.

J is TRBJ2-7 and V is TRBV15; 9 bases match TRBD2. The ends lost 0 bases at V and 6 bases at J; junction bases unmatched: 3. This CDR3 has 14 amino acids. Germline V gives CDR1 LNHNV, CDR2 YYDKDF (reference sequence). The CDR3 nucleotides read TGTGCCACCAGCAGAGAGAATAGCGGGAGCGAGCAGTACTTC. This encodes CATSRENSGSEQYF.

This chain links TRBV12-3 or TRBV12-4 with TRBJ1-1, with no clear D. The length of the CDR3 is 13 residues. V was trimmed by 7 bases and J by 6 bases, leaving 15 bases between them. The CDR3 coding sequence is TGTGCCAGCACCACGCCTTCGGAGCCTGAAGCTTTCTTT. Translated, it gives CASTTPSEPEAFF.

The chain joins TRBV20-1 to TRBJ2-3; D possibly corresponds to TRBD2 (6 bases). V dropped 3 bases and J dropped 1 base, with 17 bases sitting between them. Germline loops: CDR1 DFQATT, CDR2 SNEGSKA (reference sequence). The CDR3 is made up of 16 amino acids. The CDR3 here is CSASFGSWDRTDTQYF. In DNA form, the CDR3 reads TGCAGTGCTAGTTTCGGGAGTTGGGACCGCACAGATACGCAGTATTTT.

This clone has only one observation. This chain joins TRBV23-1 and TRBJ2-7; possible D gene TRBD2, 6 bases. TRBV23-1 belongs to the ORF category, with a function that is uncertain. V lost 6 bases and J 3 bases, leaving 21 bases between the germline ends. CDR3 length: 16 amino acids. CDR3 protein: CASRGSSDGLFYEQYF. The CDR3 coding sequence is TGCGCCAGCAGGGGTAGTTCGGACGGACTATTCTACGAGCAGTACTTC.

This clone was recorded once. The chain recombines TRBV11-2 with TRBJ2-1; a weak D match, TRBD2 (5 bases). Trimming took 2 bases from V and 3 from J, leaving 11 bases between them. The CDR3 spans 15 residues. Germline-derived CDR1 and CDR2 are SGHAT and FQNNGV. The CDR3 DNA sequence: TGTGCCAGCAGCTTACGGCTAGCCAGCTACAATGAGCAGTTCTTC. Translated, it gives CASSLRLASYNEQFF.

The chain couples TRBV4-1 to TRBJ2-1, with TRBD2 matching over 9 bases. Germline trimming cut 0 bases from V and 4 bases from J; bases unmatched to any gene: 4. CDR1 MGHRA and CDR2 YSYEKL come from the germline V gene. The CDR3 extends over 16 amino acids. CDR3 nucleotide sequence: TGCGCCAGCAGCCAAGATGCGACTAGCGGATACAATGAGCAGTTCTTC. Protein product: CASSQDATSGYNEQFF.

V and J are TRBV5-1 and TRBJ2-3; 15 positions match TRBD2. J lost 5 bases, V lost 2 bases, and 6 bases had no gene match. CDR3 size: 17 residues. Looked up from germline, CDR1 is SGHRS and CDR2 is YFSETQ. CDR3 nucleotides: TGCGCCAGCAGCTTAGGACTAGCGGGAGGGCCGGGAGATACGCAGTATTTT. The encoded protein is CASSLGLAGGPGDTQYF.

The chain combines TRBV3-1 (or the pseudogene TRBV3-2) with TRBJ2-5; D remains ambiguous. The V end lost 3 bases, the J end lost 9 bases, and 17 bases lay between the germline ends. Germline-derived CDR1 and CDR2 are LGHDT and YNNKEL (reference sequence). This CDR3 region has 14 residues. CDR3 protein: CASSHSETKRPQYF. As DNA, the CDR3 is TGTGCCAGCAGCCATTCGGAGACCAAGAGACCCCAGTACTTC.

This clone was found once. V gene TRBV6-4 combines with J gene TRBJ2-1; tentative D call: TRBD2 (7 bases). CDR3 length: 15 residues. Per germline, CDR1 MRHNA and CDR2 SNTAGT. The V end was cut by 3 bases, the J end by 8 bases, with 17 bases between. This chain's CDR3 is CASSEGAGVGDEQFF. For the CDR3, the DNA is TGTGCCAGCAGTGAGGGGGCGGGAGTGGGTGATGAGCAGTTCTTC.

This chain uses TRBV11-3 with TRBJ2-7; 10 nucleotides align to TRBD1. Germline-derived CDR1 and CDR2 are SGHNT and YENEEA. The V gene end was trimmed by 1 base and the J gene end by 3 bases; junction bases not matched to a gene: 3. The CDR3 is 15 amino acids. CDR3 in DNA: TGTGCCAGCAGCTTAGGAGGGACAGGGGTCTACGAGCAGTACTTC. Encoded protein: CASSLGGTGVYEQYF.

This chain uses TRBV3-1 (or the pseudogene TRBV3-2) with TRBJ2-1; 9 bases map to TRBD2. Germline trimming cut 4 bases from V and 8 bases from J; bases unmatched to any gene: 6. Germline V gene lookup returns CDR1 LGHDT and CDR2 YNNKEL (reference sequence). The CDR3 is 14 residues long. The CDR3 sequence: CASSPGSGGYEQFF. The CDR3 nucleotides are TGTGCCAGCAGCCCGGGTAGCGGGGGTTATGAGCAGTTCTTC.

This chain connects TRBV5-1 to TRBJ2-7, with TRBD2 matching 13 bases. Germline V gives CDR1 SGHRS, CDR2 YFSETQ. This CDR3 spans 16 amino acids. V lost 3 bases and J lost 3; bases outside the gene matches: 6. The CDR3 is CASSYGLAGDLYEQYF. CDR3 DNA sequence: TGCGCCAGCAGCTACGGACTAGCGGGAGATCTCTACGAGCAGTACTTC.

The chain links TRBV30 to TRBJ1-4; D is unclear. The CDR3 length is 11 residues. The germline V and J ends were trimmed by 5 bases and 7 bases, with 8 bases remaining between them. CDR1 is GTSNPN, CDR2 SVGIG, per germline (reference sequence). The CDR3 is CAWGTGEKLFF. CDR3 nucleotide sequence: TGTGCCTGGGGCACGGGTGAAAAACTGTTTTTT.

In this sample, this clone turned up many times. V is TRBV28 and J is TRBJ1-2, with D hard to call. The V gene's germline CDR1 is MDHEN and CDR2 SYDVKM. The CDR3 runs 13 residues. Trimming cost V 5 bases and J 4 bases, with 11 bases left between them. The CDR3 coding sequence is TGTGCCAGCAGTGCCCCCCAGTCCTATGGCTACACCTTC. This codes for CASSAPQSYGYTF.

This clone was found a few times. The CDR3 nucleotides read TGTGCCAGCAGCTTCCCGGGGGGAACAGAAGCTTTCTTT. Translating gives CASSFPGGTEAFF. V and J are TRBV11-2 and TRBJ1-1, with D possibly matching TRBD1 (5 bases). CDR3 length equals 13 residues. Trimming took off 3 bases at V and 8 bases at J, with 13 bases between the two ends. Germline assignment: CDR1 SGHAT and CDR2 FQNNGV.

V usage is TRBV28 and J usage is TRBJ1-2, with D perhaps TRBD1 (5 bases). The CDR3 has 11 amino acids. Germline-derived CDR1 and CDR2 are MDHEN and SYDVKM. Trimming cost V 5 bases and J 4 bases, with 5 bases left between them. The CDR3 sequence: CASSDSYGYTF. Written as DNA, the CDR3 is TGTGCCAGCAGTGACAGCTATGGCTACACCTTC.

The CDR3 bases are TGTGCCAGCAGCTGCGGGGACAGAAGGAACCAGCCCCAGCATTTT. It yields the protein CASSCGDRRNQPQHF. The chain uses TRBV12-1 and TRBJ1-5; the table's D call TRBD1 went unverified against the DNA. TRBV12-1 is flagged as a pseudogene. The CDR3 is 15 amino acids.